A selection of T cell receptor beta chains follows, all from one sample in a study of radiotherapy plus CTLA-4 blockade in lung cancer. Measured with immunoSEQ multiplex PCR; TCRdb has only the in-frame clones, and not every one. The sample lists more than 90,000 clones, 81% occurring once. The sample was peripheral blood, taken from a patient treated with radiotherapy plus ipilimumab. All receptors come from a human donor with non-small cell lung cancer that progressed on radiotherapy plus ipilimumab. Some clones in this sample may be carry-over from other donors' samples. The CDR3 runs from the conserved cysteine through the conserved F or W. A D gene is named only where the DNA matches it firmly. Some rows mark clone size as missing; the rest say once, few, many or name a class of expanded clone.

TRBD1 | TRBJ2-7 | TRBV9 | NA | CASSAGGSDEQYF | TGTGCCAGCAGCGCAGGGGGCTCGGACGAGCAGTACTTC
NA | TRBJ1-6 | TRBV7-2 | NA | CASSLEGGGRNSPLHF | TGTGCCAGCAGCTTAGAAGGTGGTGGGAGGAATTCACCCCTCCACTTT
TRBD1 | TRBJ2-5 | TRBV7-7 | NA | CASNRGTGGPETQYF | TGTGCTAGCAACCGAGGGACAGGCGGCCCAGAGACCCAGTACTTC
TRBD1 | TRBJ1-4 | TRBV4-3 | NA | CASSQDGAPGGSEKLFF | TGCGCCAGCAGCCAAGATGGGGCGCCAGGGGGTTCGGAAAAACTGTTTTTT
TRBD1 | TRBJ1-4 | TRBV15 | NA | CATSRRIGQATNEKLFF | TGTGCCACCAGCAGAAGGATTGGACAGGCAACTAATGAAAAACTGTTTTTT
NA | TRBJ1-5 | TRBV5-1 | NA | CASSLGELGQPQHF | TGCGCCAGCAGCTTGGGGGAGTTGGGTCAGCCCCAGCATTTT
TRBD2 | TRBJ2-3 | TRBV5-4 | NA | CASSQRRGGPGDTQYF | TGTGCCAGCAGCCAACGCCGCGGGGGGCCTGGAGATACGCAGTATTTT
NA | TRBJ1-3 | TRBV7-9 | NA | CASSQDRSGNTIYF | TGTGCCAGCAGCCAGGACCGCTCTGGAAACACCATATATTTT
NA | TRBJ1-6 | TRBV5-1 | NA | CASSLAAAGTGSPLHF | TGCGCCAGCAGCTTGGCCGCTGCAGGGACTGGATCACCCCTCCACTTT
NA | TRBJ1-1 | TRBV15 | few | CATSTGTVDTEAFF | TGTGCCACCTCGACCGGGACTGTCGACACTGAAGCTTTCTTT
NA | TRBJ2-5 | TRBV5-1 | NA | CASRVRGGGETQYF | TGCGCCAGCAGGGTACGGGGAGGAGGAGAGACCCAGTACTTC
NA | TRBJ1-5 | TRBV19 | once | CASSPPGQTLWPQHF | TGTGCCAGTAGTCCCCCGGGACAAACACTATGGCCCCAGCATTTT
NA | TRBJ2-3 | TRBV5-1 | NA | CASSLEGFTDTQYF | TGCGCCAGCAGCTTGGAGGGGTTCACAGATACGCAGTATTTT
TRBD1 | TRBJ2-2 | TRBV7-3 | once | CASSLGTGSTGELFF | TGTGCCAGCAGCTTAGGGACAGGGTCCACCGGGGAGCTGTTTTTT
TRBD2 | TRBJ2-1 | TRBV6-4 | NA | CASSDSSGGGNEQFF | TGTGCCAGCAGTGACTCTAGCGGGGGGGGCAATGAGCAGTTCTTC
NA | TRBJ2-5 | TRBV2 | NA | CARGEETQYF | TGTGCCAGAGGAGAAGAGACCCAGTACTTC
TRBD1 | TRBJ2-2 | TRBV2 | NA | CASRERTGGDGELFF | TGTGCCAGCAGGGAAAGGACAGGGGGGGACGGGGAGCTGTTTTTT
TRBD1 | TRBJ1-2 | TRBV28 | NA | CASSRTGWHGYTF | TGTGCCAGCAGTCGGACAGGGTGGCATGGCTACACCTTC
NA | TRBJ1-1 | TRBV20-1 | NA | CSAKRYTEAFF | TGCAGTGCCAAAAGGTACACTGAAGCTTTCTTT
NA | TRBJ1-5 | TRBV10-3 | NA | CAISPEPNQPQHF | TGTGCCATCAGTCCCGAACCCAATCAGCCCCAGCATTTT
TRBD1 | TRBJ1-5 | TRBV2 | few | CASRSDRGGQPQHF | TGTGCCAGCCGCTCCGACAGGGGGGGTCAGCCCCAGCATTTT
NA | TRBJ1-1 | TRBV4-3 | NA | CASSQDWTNTEAFF | TGCGCCAGCAGCCAAGATTGGACGAACACTGAAGCTTTCTTT
NA | TRBJ1-5 | TRBV10-3 | NA | CAISASGGVYSNQPQHF | TGTGCCATCAGTGCCTCTGGGGGGGTTTATAGCAATCAGCCCCAGCATTTT
NA | TRBJ1-3 | TRBV11-1 | NA | CASSLGFSGAGNTIYF | TGTGCCAGCAGCTTAGGCTTTAGTGGGGCTGGAAACACCATATATTTT